Each of the 23 T cell receptor beta chains below was sequenced from the same sample in a study of cytomegalovirus exposure and HLA in healthy donors. The PCR contained 60 Vbeta and 13 Jbeta primers. Profiled with immunoSEQ multiplex PCR; TCRdb holds only in-frame clones, not every one. Here the sample spans 200,000 to 250,000 clones, under 90% being singletons. Sequencing input: PBMCs. The receptors stem from a human donor in good health.

The chain's CDR3 is CASSLRDWDPQPQHF. The DNA of the CDR3 is TGTGCCAGCTCTCTCCGGGACTGGGATCCTCAGCCCCAGCATTTT. The genes are TRBV18 and TRBJ1-5, with a weak D call TRBD1 (5 bases). In germline, CDR1 is KGHSH, CDR2 LQKENI. Deletions cut 6 bases from V and 6 bases from J, with 18 bases between. The CDR3 sequence is 15 residues long.

V and J are TRBV19 and TRBJ2-5, with 9 bases lining up with TRBD1. The CDR3 contains 17 residues. V shed 2 bases and J 4 bases; nucleotides not matched to a gene: 11. In germline, CDR1 is LNHDA, CDR2 SQIVND (reference sequence). In DNA form, the CDR3 reads TGTGCCAGTAGTATATTCCCCTCCGGGACAGGGAGAGAGACCCAGTACTTC. As protein: CASSIFPSGTGRETQYF.

This clone was counted a single time. The chain combines TRBV2 with TRBJ2-7, with TRBD2 identical over 9 bases. Trimming removed 6 bases from V and 4 bases from J; junction bases left unmatched: 7. This CDR3 region has 14 residues. Looked up from germline, CDR1 is SNHLY and CDR2 is FYNNEI. The DNA of the CDR3 is TGTGCCAGCAGCCAGGGACTAGCTGCGTACGAGCAGTACTTC. It codes for CASSQGLAAYEQYF.

The chain employs TRBV15 and TRBJ1-1, with a weak D call TRBD1 (6 bases). Germline loops: CDR1 LNHNV, CDR2 YYDKDF (reference sequence). The CDR3 consists of 17 residues. The V end lost 0 bases, the J end lost 1 base, and 15 bases lay between the germline ends. Here the CDR3 DNA reads TGTGCCACCAGCAGAGAAGGGAGGGGGGCGCGGAACACTGAAGCTTTCTTT. It encodes CATSREGRGARNTEAFF.

The rearrangement uses TRBV10-3 and TRBJ2-7, with TRBD1 matching 7 bases. The CDR3 spans 13 residues. With V trimmed by 8 bases and J by 0 bases, 4 bases remained unmatched. Per the germline V gene, CDR1 is ENHRY and CDR2 is SYGVKD. The CDR3 is CAIGGQSSYEQYF. DNA of the CDR3: TGTGCCATCGGGGGACAGAGCTCCTACGAGCAGTACTTC.

The chain couples TRBV19 to TRBJ2-3; 9 nucleotides line up with TRBD2. The germline V gene encodes CDR1 LNHDA and CDR2 SQIVND (reference sequence). V was pared by 7 bases and J by 0 bases, with 8 bases of the junction left unmatched. The length of the CDR3 is 16 residues. The CDR3 nucleotides are TGTGCCAGTACCCCGACTAGCGGAGCTAGCACAGATACGCAGTATTTT. Translating it yields CASTPTSGASTDTQYF.

In its sample, this clone was seen a few times. The gene calls are TRBV19 and TRBJ1-1, with D uncertain. This CDR3 comprises 14 residues. V lost 3 bases to trimming and J lost 1 base, with 9 bases between them. The germline gives CDR1 LNHDA, CDR2 SQIVND (reference sequence). The CDR3 bases are TGTGCCAGTAGTATCGCCTTACAGAACACTGAAGCTTTCTTT. Translating gives CASSIALQNTEAFF.

The CDR3 nucleotides read TGTGCCAGCTCCCCCGCCATAGCGTATGAGACCCAGTACTTC. Translation gives CASSPAIAYETQYF. This sequence joins TRBV18 and TRBJ2-5, with a possible D match to TRBD2 (5 bases). The CDR3 covers 14 residues. V lost 6 bases and J lost 5, with 16 bases in between. Germline V CDR1 and CDR2: KGHSH, LQKENI. The variable domain in full, completed from reference TRBV18 and TRBJ2-5, reads NAGVMQNPRHLVRRRGQEARLRCSPMKGHSHVYWYRQLPEEGLKFMVYLQKENIIDESGMPKERFSAEFPKEGPSILRIQQVVRGDSAAYFCASSPAIAYETQYFGPGTRLLVL.

This clone came up a few times. The chain employs TRBV4-1 and TRBJ2-1, with D perhaps TRBD1 (5 bases). This CDR3 is built from 16 residues. Per the germline V gene, CDR1 is MGHRA and CDR2 is YSYEKL. V lost 0 bases to trimming and J lost 3 bases, with 12 bases between them. The CDR3 region is CASSQDWRQNYNEQFF. The CDR3 nucleotides read TGCGCCAGCAGCCAAGATTGGCGACAGAACTACAATGAGCAGTTCTTC.

The chain has TRBV6-5 and TRBJ1-1; D gene ambiguous. This CDR3 region has 14 residues. V was trimmed by 7 bases and J by 1 base, leaving 13 bases between them. CDR1 MNHEY and CDR2 SVGAGI come from the germline V gene. The CDR3 sequence: CASTHGRGNTEAFF. CDR3 nucleotide sequence: TGTGCCAGCACCCATGGACGGGGGAACACTGAAGCTTTCTTT.

The chain couples TRBV7-8 to TRBJ2-7; D not resolved. V gave up 3 bases and J gave up 0 bases, with 9 bases separating them. The germline CDR1 and CDR2 sequences are SGHVS and FQNEAQ. The CDR3 is 14 amino acids. CDR3 coding DNA: TGTGCCAGCAGCTTCGGCGGAATCTCCTACGAGCAGTACTTC. Translating gives CASSFGGISYEQYF.

The CDR3 coding sequence is TGCGCCAGCAGCCAACTTACTAGCGGCCCCTTTAACTCCTACGAGCAGTACTTC. Protein: CASSQLTSGPFNSYEQYF. The V call is TRBV4-1, the J call TRBJ2-7; 8 nucleotides agree with TRBD2. CDR3 length equals 18 residues. Looked up from germline, CDR1 is MGHRA and CDR2 is YSYEKL. V gave up 2 bases and J gave up 0 bases; unmatched junction bases: 12.

This chain joins TRBV19 and TRBJ1-2; D is undetermined. Germline assignment: CDR1 LNHDA and CDR2 SQIVND (reference sequence). V shed 6 bases and J shed 0 bases, with 17 bases lying between them. This CDR3 has 16 amino acids. In nucleotides, the CDR3 is TGTGCCAGTAGAGATAGAACAATGACATCTAACTATGGCTACACCTTC. It translates to CASRDRTMTSNYGYTF.

The rearrangement uses TRBV6-6 and TRBJ1-1; D perhaps matches TRBD1 (5 bases). V dropped 2 bases and J dropped 5 bases, with 12 bases sitting between them. Per the germline V gene, CDR1 is MNHNY and CDR2 is SVGAGI (reference sequence). CDR3 size: 14 residues. Here the CDR3 reads CASSYPRDGTEAFF. The CDR3 bases are TGTGCCAGCAGTTACCCCAGGGATGGGACTGAAGCTTTCTTT.

The rearrangement links TRBV7-3 to TRBJ2-6; tentatively, D is TRBD1 (6 bases). There are 16 residues in the CDR3. CDR1 SGHTA and CDR2 FQGTGA come from the germline V gene. The V and J ends lost 2 bases and 6 bases respectively, with 14 bases between them. CDR3 nucleotides: TGTGCCAGCAGCTTACAGGGGCCCCGGGTGGCCAACGTCCTGACTTTC. Translating it yields CASSLQGPRVANVLTF. Based on the CDR3 plus reference TRBV7-3 and TRBJ2-6, the full variable domain is GAGVSQTPSNKVTEKGKYVELRCDPISGHTALYWYRQSLGQGPEFLIYFQGTGAADDSGLPNDRFFAVRPEGSVSTLKIQRTERGDSAVYLCASSLQGPRVANVLTFGAGSRLTVL.

The chain has TRBV4-2 and TRBJ2-3, with a weak D call TRBD2 (6 bases). Germline CDR1 and CDR2: LGHNA and YNFKEQ. Trimming removed 1 base at V and 4 bases at J, with 15 bases between. The CDR3 covers 16 residues. The CDR3 protein is CASSQGYARGSDTQYF. The CDR3 DNA reads TGTGCCAGCAGCCAAGGATACGCACGGGGGTCAGATACGCAGTATTTT.

The rearrangement links TRBV7-3 to TRBJ2-3; D is undetermined. The V gene's germline CDR1 is SGHTA and CDR2 FQGTGA. The CDR3 runs to 17 residues. Trimming stripped 2 bases from V and 0 bases from J, with 15 bases between. As DNA, the CDR3 is TGTGCCAGCAGCTTACTGGCCGTTCCTTATAGCACAGATACGCAGTATTTT. Translating gives CASSLLAVPYSTDTQYF.

This rearrangement joins TRBV5-4 to TRBJ1-2, with 8 bases matching TRBD1. The germline CDR1 and CDR2 sequences are SGHNT and YYREEE (reference sequence). V lost 3 bases, J lost 0 bases, and 7 bases stayed unmatched. This CDR3 is built from 16 residues. The CDR3 bases are TGTGCCAGCAGCTATATGACAGGGGTGGCTAACTATGGCTACACCTTC. As protein: CASSYMTGVANYGYTF.

J is TRBJ1-1 and V is TRBV4-3; 7 bases line up with TRBD1. The CDR3 loop spans 15 amino acids. In germline, CDR1 is LGHNA, CDR2 YSLEER. With 1 base clipped from V and 5 bases from J, the junction kept 7 bases outside the gene matches. CDR3 bases: TGCGCCAGCAGCCAAGTTTCTCCGACAGGGACTGAAGCTTTCTTT. Its protein is CASSQVSPTGTEAFF.

The rearrangement uses TRBV30 and TRBJ1-1; 10 positions agree with TRBD1. Germline CDR1 GTSNPN, CDR2 SVGIG (reference sequence). V lost 8 bases, J lost 7 bases, and 10 bases stayed unmatched. This CDR3 has 13 amino acids. The CDR3 loop reads CASGTGAWGEAFF. CDR3 nucleotide sequence: TGTGCCAGCGGGACAGGGGCCTGGGGTGAAGCTTTCTTT.

The chain is built from TRBV11-3 and TRBJ2-5, with no clear D. V dropped 2 bases and J dropped 3 bases, with 7 bases sitting between them. CDR1 and CDR2 (germline): SGHNT, YENEEA. The CDR3 covers 13 residues. The CDR3 bases are TGTGCCAGCAGCTTATCGGTAGAAGAGACCCAGTACTTC. Translated: CASSLSVEETQYF.

The chain employs TRBV28 and TRBJ2-3, with TRBD2 matching over 11 bases. V gave up 4 bases and J gave up 2 bases; unmatched junction bases: 5. The CDR3 length is 16 residues. The V gene's germline CDR1 is MDHEN and CDR2 SYDVKM. CDR3 amino acids: CASSSKLAGVTDTQYF. The CDR3 coding sequence is TGTGCCAGCAGTTCTAAACTAGCGGGAGTCACAGATACGCAGTATTTT.

This chain links TRBV2 with TRBJ2-5; TRBD2 agrees at 11 bases. V shed 6 bases, J shed 3 bases, and the junction held 6 bases outside the gene matches. The CDR3 has 15 amino acids. The V gene's germline CDR1 is SNHLY and CDR2 FYNNEI. The CDR3 DNA reads TGTGCCAGCAGGACTAGCGGGACTTACAAAGAGACCCAGTACTTC. As protein: CASRTSGTYKETQYF. Full variable domain (outside the CDR3, taken from reference TRBV2 and TRBJ2-5): EPEVTQTPSHQVTQMGQEVILRCVPISNHLYFYWYRQILGQKVEFLVSFYNNEISEKSEIFDDQFSVERPDGSNFTLKIRSTKLEDSAMYFCASRTSGTYKETQYFGPGTRLLVL.